Included here is one T cell receptor (beta chain) sequence, with context. Some clones are missing from TCRdb's copy, which holds only in-frame ones; the method was immunoSEQ multiplex PCR. The profile shows fewer than 40,000 clones, around 87% of them singletons. CDR1 and CDR2 (germline): SGDLS, YYNGEE. V was clipped by 0 bases and J by 8 bases, with 15 bases between them. The CDR3 consists of 15 residues. The record originates from a study of blood T cell repertoires in COVID-19. Study as a whole: Sites across the United States, Italy and Spain contributed samples from acute and convalescent COVID-19. T cells, B-cell-depleted T cells, or PBMCs supplied cDNA or gDNA.

The gene calls are TRBV9 and TRBJ2-1; weak D call: TRBD1 (6 bases). This receptor was obtained from a man aged 55 to 70 with active COVID-19. The sample comprised peripheral blood. CDR3 residues: CASSVGQGRYDEQFF. The CDR3 DNA reads TGTGCCAGCAGCGTAGGGCAGGGGCGGTACGATGAGCAGTTCTTC.